This entry lists 20 T cell receptor beta chains sequenced from one sample in a study of TIL therapy for anti-PD-1-resistant metastatic lung cancer. Noted time point: pre-treatment sample, taken before nivolumab and TIL therapy. This was the immunoSEQ v3 assay. Assay used: immunoSEQ multiplex PCR; TCRdb lists only in-frame clones, some missing. The sample comprises tens of thousands of clones, 70% to 90% of which are singletons, and 5% rests with the top ten. The sequencing used blood, collected at baseline. The receptors come from a person between 25 and 79 years old with non-small cell lung cancer.

The gene calls are TRBV30 and TRBJ1-1, with D unclear. Germline CDR1 GTSNPN, CDR2 SVGIG (reference sequence). Deletions cut 3 bases from V and 4 bases from J, with 15 bases between. CDR3 length: 14 amino acids. CDR3 nucleotide sequence: TGTGCCTGGAGCGGCGGTCTGCGGGCCACTGAAGCTTTCTTT. It is translated as CAWSGGLRATEAFF.

J is TRBJ2-1 and V is TRBV6-2 or TRBV6-3; 7 bases are shared with TRBD1. Germline-derived CDR1 and CDR2 are MNHEY and SVGEGT. With 3 bases clipped from V and 3 bases from J, the junction kept 5 bases outside the gene matches. The length of the CDR3 is 15 residues. The CDR3 coding sequence is TGTGCCAGCAGTTATACAGGGGTGGGCTACAATGAGCAGTTCTTC. The encoded protein is CASSYTGVGYNEQFF.

This clone came up once. The V and J genes are TRBV4-3 and TRBJ2-2; TRBD1 aligns across 9 bases. Trimming cost V 4 bases and J 5 bases; bases outside gene matches: 11. CDR1 and CDR2 (germline): LGHNA, YSLEER. The CDR3 length is 17 residues. The CDR3 region is CASSPTGTGIKTGELFF. CDR3 DNA: TGCGCCAGCAGCCCCACCGGGACAGGGATAAAGACCGGGGAGCTGTTTTTT.

The chain has TRBV6-5 and TRBJ1-1; 7 bases match TRBD1. This CDR3 is built from 13 residues. With V trimmed by 0 bases and J by 5 bases, 0 bases remained unmatched. Germline assignment: CDR1 MNHEY and CDR2 SVGAGI. The DNA for the CDR3 is TGTGCCAGCAGTTACTCGGACAGGACTGAAGCTTTCTTT. This encodes CASSYSDRTEAFF.

The V gene is TRBV5-1, the J gene TRBJ2-1; 13 bases fit TRBD2. CDR1 is SGHRS, CDR2 YFSETQ, per germline. The CDR3 totals 15 residues. Trimming cost V 4 bases and J 10 bases; bases outside gene matches: 8. DNA for the CDR3: TGCGCCAGCAGCACCGGACTAGCGGGAGAAGGCGAGCAGTTCTTC. It translates to CASSTGLAGEGEQFF.

The V call is TRBV6-2 or TRBV6-3, the J call TRBJ2-6; TRBD1 agrees at 7 bases. V lost 2 bases to trimming and J lost 0 bases; unmatched junction nucleotides: 4. CDR3 length: 17 amino acids. Germline loops: CDR1 MNHEY, CDR2 SVGEGT. The CDR3 protein is CASSYRTGLSGANVLTF. CDR3 nucleotide sequence: TGTGCCAGCAGTTACCGGACAGGACTCTCTGGGGCCAACGTCCTGACTTTC.

This clone was seen a few times. V and J are TRBV7-9 and TRBJ1-5; D gene ambiguous. Trimming cost V 4 bases and J 5 bases, with 6 bases left between them. CDR1 is SEHNR, CDR2 FQNEAQ, per germline (reference sequence). The CDR3 is 12 residues long. The CDR3 region has the DNA TGTGCCAGCAGCTACCGGGATCAGCCCCAGCATTTT. The encoded protein is CASSYRDQPQHF. Based on the CDR3 plus reference TRBV7-9 and TRBJ1-5, the full variable domain is DTGVSQNPRHKITKRGQNVTFRCDPISEHNRLYWYRQTLGQGPEFLTYFQNEAQLEKSRLLSDRFSAERPKGSFSTLEIQRTEQGDSAMYLCASSYRDQPQHFGDGTRLSIL.

This sequence joins TRBV19 and TRBJ2-3; TRBD2 aligns across 8 bases. CDR3 size: 16 residues. V lost 4 bases to trimming and J lost 2 bases; unmatched junction nucleotides: 8. Per the germline V gene, CDR1 is LNHDA and CDR2 is SQIVND (reference sequence). In nucleotides, the CDR3 is TGTGCCAGTAGTAGGGCTAGCGGGTCCATCACAGATACGCAGTATTTT. This encodes CASSRASGSITDTQYF. Looking up the rest from reference TRBV19 and TRBJ2-3 gives the full variable domain: DGGITQSPKYLFRKEGQNVTLSCEQNLNHDAMYWYRQDPGQGLRLIYYSQIVNDFQKGDIAEGYSVSREKKESFPLTVTSAQKNPTAFYLCASSRASGSITDTQYFGPGTRLTVL.

This clone has more than one count but fewer than ten. The V call is TRBV7-6, the J call TRBJ2-2; TRBD1 matches 7 bases. The V gene's germline CDR1 is SGHVS and CDR2 FNYEAQ. After removal of 5 bases from V and 2 bases from J, the junction contained 8 bases not matched to a gene. This CDR3 comprises 16 residues. The CDR3 coding sequence is TGTGCCAGCAGCATCGGACAGGCGTCTAACACCGGGGAGCTGTTTTTT. It codes for CASSIGQASNTGELFF. Based on the CDR3 plus reference TRBV7-6 and TRBJ2-2, the full variable domain is GAGVSQSPRYKVTKRGQDVALRCDPISGHVSLYWYRQALGQGPEFLTYFNYEAQQDKSGLPNDRFSAERPEGSISTLTIQRTEQRDSAMYRCASSIGQASNTGELFFGEGSRLTVL.

V gene TRBV5-1 combines with J gene TRBJ2-2; D may be TRBD1 (6 bases). The V and J ends lost 1 base and 7 bases respectively, with 8 bases between them. The germline V gene encodes CDR1 SGHRS and CDR2 YFSETQ. The CDR3 covers 13 residues. The CDR3 spells CASSLTGFGELFF. In DNA form, the CDR3 reads TGCGCCAGCAGCTTGACAGGGTTCGGGGAGCTGTTTTTT.

A few counts support this clone. The J gene is TRBJ2-7, the V gene TRBV19; D is perhaps TRBD1 (5 bases). Trimming shortened V by 8 bases and J by 0 bases, and 11 bases separated the two germline ends. CDR1 LNHDA and CDR2 SQIVND come from the germline V gene (reference sequence). The CDR3 loop spans 13 amino acids. The CDR3 DNA is TGTGCCAGTCTGGACACCGTCTCCTACGAGCAGTACTTC. It codes for CASLDTVSYEQYF.

The rearrangement joins TRBV19 to TRBJ2-7, with 9 nucleotides matching TRBD1. The CDR3 consists of 16 residues. Germline CDR1 is LNHDA and CDR2 is SQIVND (reference sequence). With V trimmed by 7 bases and J by 3 bases, 13 bases remained unmatched. The CDR3: CASTPRGTGKIYEQYF. As DNA, the CDR3 is TGTGCCAGTACCCCACGAGGGACAGGGAAAATCTACGAGCAGTACTTC. The full variable domain, in which reference TRBV19 and TRBJ2-7 provide the parts outside the CDR3, is DGGITQSPKYLFRKEGQNVTLSCEQNLNHDAMYWYRQDPGQGLRLIYYSQIVNDFQKGDIAEGYSVSREKKESFPLTVTSAQKNPTAFYLCASTPRGTGKIYEQYFGPGTRLTVT.

The gene calls are TRBV9 and TRBJ2-1; D is possibly TRBD2 (6 bases). With 0 bases removed from V and 8 bases from J, the gap between germline ends came to 15 bases. CDR1 is SGDLS, CDR2 YYNGEE, per germline. The CDR3 has 15 amino acids. CDR3 sequence: CASSVVGRRGDEQFF. The CDR3 DNA reads TGTGCCAGCAGCGTAGTAGGGCGGCGGGGCGATGAGCAGTTCTTC.

The CDR3 spells CATSDIEGGRYEQYF. The CDR3 bases are TGTGCCACCAGTGATATCGAAGGGGGGAGGTACGAGCAGTACTTC. The chain has TRBV24-1 and TRBJ2-7, with D perhaps being TRBD1 or TRBD2 (6 bases each). This CDR3 region has 15 residues. CDR1 KGHDR and CDR2 SFDVKD come from the germline V gene. Trimming cost V 3 bases and J 4 bases, with 15 bases left between them.

The chain employs TRBV7-8 and TRBJ2-7, with D possibly TRBD1 on 6 matching bases. The CDR3 spans 16 residues. The germline V gene has CDR1 SGHVS and CDR2 FQNEAQ. The V end was cut by 1 base, the J end by 4 bases, with 17 bases between. For the CDR3, the DNA is TGTGCCAGCAGCTTAGTATTCTCACAGGGTGTTTACGAGCAGTACTTC. This encodes CASSLVFSQGVYEQYF.

This rearrangement joins TRBV30 to TRBJ2-7; the D call may be TRBD1 or TRBD2 (6 bases each). V was trimmed by 4 bases and J by 4 bases, leaving 23 bases between them. Per the germline V gene, CDR1 is GTSNPN and CDR2 is SVGIG (reference sequence). This CDR3 comprises 16 residues. The CDR3 spells CAWTPLGWGAVYEQYF. The CDR3 DNA reads as TGTGCCTGGACTCCATTGGGTTGGGGGGCCGTGTACGAGCAGTACTTC. Variable domain in full (rest from reference TRBV30 and TRBJ2-7): SQTIHQWPATLVQPVGSPLSLECTVEGTSNPNLYWYRQAAGRGLQLLFYSVGIGQISSEVPQNLSASRPQDRQFILSSKKLLLSDSGFYLCAWTPLGWGAVYEQYFGPGTRLTVT.

The rearrangement links TRBV23-1 to TRBJ2-4; D is perhaps TRBD1 or TRBD2 (6 bases each). TRBV23-1 is marked as an open reading frame, function uncertain. The CDR3 has 18 amino acids. V was clipped by 0 bases and J by 0 bases, with 15 bases between them. The CDR3 reads CASSQSPAGGLAKNIQYF. The DNA of the CDR3 is TGCGCCAGCAGTCAATCGCCGGCTGGGGGGCTAGCCAAAAACATTCAGTACTTC.

The rearrangement links TRBV7-2 to TRBJ2-5, with D perhaps matching TRBD2 (6 bases). Trimming pared 5 bases from V and 5 bases from J, leaving 15 bases between. This CDR3 is built from 14 residues. Germline V CDR1 and CDR2: SGHTA, FQGNSA. CDR3: CASSAQAGRETQYF. The CDR3 nucleotides are TGTGCCAGCAGCGCCCAGGCGGGGCGGGAGACCCAGTACTTC.

This clone was seen a handful of times. The DNA for the CDR3 is TGTGCCAGCAGAAGGGAGAGCAATCAGCCCCAGCATTTT. Translated, it gives CASRRESNQPQHF. The V and J genes are TRBV2 and TRBJ1-5, with D hard to call. Trimming left V 6 bases short and J 1 base short, with 7 bases between. The CDR3 loop spans 13 amino acids. Germline V gene lookup returns CDR1 SNHLY and CDR2 FYNNEI.

The chain links TRBV5-6 to TRBJ2-5; 7 bases line up with TRBD1. The germline CDR1 and CDR2 sequences are SGHDT and YYEEEE. The CDR3 consists of 15 residues. J lost 7 bases, V lost 0 bases, and 9 bases had no gene match. The CDR3 reads CASSLDGRGSLTQYF. The DNA for the CDR3 is TGTGCCAGCAGCTTGGATGGCAGGGGGTCCCTGACCCAGTACTTC.